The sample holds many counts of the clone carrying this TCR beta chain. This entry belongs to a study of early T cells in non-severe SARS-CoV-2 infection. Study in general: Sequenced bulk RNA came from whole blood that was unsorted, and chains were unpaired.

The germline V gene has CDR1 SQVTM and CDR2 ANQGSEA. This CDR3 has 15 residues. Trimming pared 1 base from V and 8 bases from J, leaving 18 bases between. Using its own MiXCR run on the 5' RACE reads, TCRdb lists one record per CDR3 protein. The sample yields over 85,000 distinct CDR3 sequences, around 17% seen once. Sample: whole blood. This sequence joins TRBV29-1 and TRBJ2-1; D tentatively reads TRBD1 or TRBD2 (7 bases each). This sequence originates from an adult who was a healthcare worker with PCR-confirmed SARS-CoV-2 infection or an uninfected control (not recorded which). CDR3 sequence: CSVEALEGGGDEQFF. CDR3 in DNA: TGCAGCGTTGAAGCCCTAGAGGGAGGGGGCGATGAGCAGTTCTTC.